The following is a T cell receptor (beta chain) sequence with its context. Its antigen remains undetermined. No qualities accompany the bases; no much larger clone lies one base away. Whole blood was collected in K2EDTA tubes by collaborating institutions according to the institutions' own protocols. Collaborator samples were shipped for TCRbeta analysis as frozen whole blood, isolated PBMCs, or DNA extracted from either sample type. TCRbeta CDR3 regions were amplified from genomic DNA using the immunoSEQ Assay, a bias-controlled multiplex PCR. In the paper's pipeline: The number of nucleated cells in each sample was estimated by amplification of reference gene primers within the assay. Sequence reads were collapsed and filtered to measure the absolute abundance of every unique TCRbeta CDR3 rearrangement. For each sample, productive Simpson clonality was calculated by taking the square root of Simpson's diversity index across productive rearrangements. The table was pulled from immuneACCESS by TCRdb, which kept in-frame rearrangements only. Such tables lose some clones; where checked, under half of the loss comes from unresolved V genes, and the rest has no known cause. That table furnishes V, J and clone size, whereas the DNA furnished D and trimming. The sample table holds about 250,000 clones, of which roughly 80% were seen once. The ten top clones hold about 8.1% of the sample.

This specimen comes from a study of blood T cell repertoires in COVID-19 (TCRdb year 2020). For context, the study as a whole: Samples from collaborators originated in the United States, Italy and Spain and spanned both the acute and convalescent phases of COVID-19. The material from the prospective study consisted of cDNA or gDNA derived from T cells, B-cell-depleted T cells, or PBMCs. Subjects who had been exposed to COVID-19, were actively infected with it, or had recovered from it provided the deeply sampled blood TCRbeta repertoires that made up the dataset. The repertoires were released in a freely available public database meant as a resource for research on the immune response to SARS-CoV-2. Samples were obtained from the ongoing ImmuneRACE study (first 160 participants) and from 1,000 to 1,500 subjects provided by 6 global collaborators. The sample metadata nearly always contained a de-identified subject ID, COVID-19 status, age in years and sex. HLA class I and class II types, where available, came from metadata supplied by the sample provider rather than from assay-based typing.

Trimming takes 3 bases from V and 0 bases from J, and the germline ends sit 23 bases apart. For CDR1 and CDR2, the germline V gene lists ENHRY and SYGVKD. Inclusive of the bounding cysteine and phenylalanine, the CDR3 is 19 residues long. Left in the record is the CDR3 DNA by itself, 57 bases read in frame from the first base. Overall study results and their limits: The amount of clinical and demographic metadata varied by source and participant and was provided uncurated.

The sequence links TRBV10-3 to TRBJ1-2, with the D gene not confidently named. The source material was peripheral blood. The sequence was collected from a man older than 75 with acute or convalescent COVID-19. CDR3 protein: CAISESPGGNSLANYGYTF. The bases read TGTGCCATCAGTGAATCCCCGGGAGGTAACTCATTAGCTAACTATGGCTACACCTTC.